This T cell receptor beta chain emerged from a study of T cell clones after liver transplantation. Study background: A pre-transplant mixed lymphocyte reaction with TCRbeta sequencing defined graft-donor-reactive clones followed in post-transplant blood. Timepoints were pre-transplant, pre-withdrawal, and after withdrawal was completed or failed. Three of eight recipients were HCV-positive; others had non-autoimmune, non-viral indications.

Clones were read by immunoSEQ multiplex PCR, and TCRdb kept only the in-frame ones, dropping some. This sample has roughly 120,000 clones, with 90% found just once. The CDR3 runs to 11 residues. Germline values: CDR1 LNHDA, CDR2 SQIVND (reference sequence). V lost 4 bases and J lost 9, with 7 bases in between. The starting material was CD4+ T cells from blood, obtained 12 months after liver transplant. The clonotype originates from a human patient who received a liver transplant. A subset of T cells may come from the graft donor. The rearrangement links TRBV19 to TRBJ1-3; D gene uncertain. The CDR3 DNA reads as TGTGCCAGTAGTACGGGCTCCACCATATATTTT. Translating it yields CASSTGSTIYF.